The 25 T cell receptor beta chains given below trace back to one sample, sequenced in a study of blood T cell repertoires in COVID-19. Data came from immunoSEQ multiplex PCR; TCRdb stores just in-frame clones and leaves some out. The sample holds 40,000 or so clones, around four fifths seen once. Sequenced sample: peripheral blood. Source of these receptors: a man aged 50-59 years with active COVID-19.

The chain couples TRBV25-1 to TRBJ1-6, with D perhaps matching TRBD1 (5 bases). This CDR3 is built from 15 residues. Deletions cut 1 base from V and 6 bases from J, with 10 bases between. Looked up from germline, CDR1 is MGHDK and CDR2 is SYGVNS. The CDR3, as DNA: TGTGCCAGCAGTGAATTCCAGGGTGGTAATTCACCCCTCCACTTT. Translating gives CASSEFQGGNSPLHF.

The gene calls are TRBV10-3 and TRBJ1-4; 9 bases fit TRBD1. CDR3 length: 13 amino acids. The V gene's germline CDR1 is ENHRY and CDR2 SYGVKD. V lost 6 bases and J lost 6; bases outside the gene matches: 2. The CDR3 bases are TGTGCCATCAGCGACAGGGGGGATGAAAAACTGTTTTTT. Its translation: CAISDRGDEKLFF.

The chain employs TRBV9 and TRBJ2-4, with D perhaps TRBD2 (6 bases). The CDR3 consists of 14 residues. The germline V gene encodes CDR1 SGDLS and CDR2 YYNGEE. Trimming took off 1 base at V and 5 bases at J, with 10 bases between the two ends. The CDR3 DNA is TGTGCCAGCAGCGTAAGCCAGCGGGAAAACATTCAGTACTTC. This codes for CASSVSQRENIQYF. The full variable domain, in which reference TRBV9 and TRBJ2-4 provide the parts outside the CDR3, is DSGVTQTPKHLITATGQRVTLRCSPRSGDLSVYWYQQSLDQGLQFLIQYYNGEERAKGNILERFSAQQFPDLHSELNLSSLELGDSALYFCASSVSQRENIQYFGAGTRLSVL.

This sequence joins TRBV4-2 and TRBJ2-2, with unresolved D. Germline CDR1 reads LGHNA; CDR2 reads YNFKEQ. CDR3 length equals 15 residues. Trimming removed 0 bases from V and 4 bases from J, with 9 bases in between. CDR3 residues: CASSQDWAITGELFF. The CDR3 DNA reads TGTGCCAGCAGCCAAGATTGGGCTATCACCGGGGAGCTGTTTTTT.

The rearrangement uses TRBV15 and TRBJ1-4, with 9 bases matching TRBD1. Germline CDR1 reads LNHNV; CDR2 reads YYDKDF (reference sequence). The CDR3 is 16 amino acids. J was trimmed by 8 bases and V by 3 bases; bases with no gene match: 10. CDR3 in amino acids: CATSSPEGQGMEKLFF. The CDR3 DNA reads TGTGCCACCAGCAGTCCGGAGGGACAGGGTATGGAAAAACTGTTTTTT.

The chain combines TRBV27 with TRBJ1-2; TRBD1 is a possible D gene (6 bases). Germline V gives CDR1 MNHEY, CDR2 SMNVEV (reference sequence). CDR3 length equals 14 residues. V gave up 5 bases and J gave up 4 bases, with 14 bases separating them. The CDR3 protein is CASSPQTGTYGYTF. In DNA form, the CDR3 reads TGTGCCAGCAGTCCGCAAACAGGGACCTATGGCTACACCTTC.

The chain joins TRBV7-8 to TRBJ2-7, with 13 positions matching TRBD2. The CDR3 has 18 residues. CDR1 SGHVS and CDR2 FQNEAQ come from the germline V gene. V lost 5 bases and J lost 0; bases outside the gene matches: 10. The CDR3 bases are TGTGCCAGCAGCGAAGGGACTAGCGGGAAAGGTTTCTCCTACGAGCAGTACTTC. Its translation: CASSEGTSGKGFSYEQYF.

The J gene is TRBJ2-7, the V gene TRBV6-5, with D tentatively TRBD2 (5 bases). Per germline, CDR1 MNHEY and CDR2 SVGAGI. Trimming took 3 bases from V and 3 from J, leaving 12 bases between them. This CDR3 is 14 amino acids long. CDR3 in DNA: TGTGCCAGCAGTTATGGAGCGGCGGGCTACGAGCAGTACTTC. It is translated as CASSYGAAGYEQYF.

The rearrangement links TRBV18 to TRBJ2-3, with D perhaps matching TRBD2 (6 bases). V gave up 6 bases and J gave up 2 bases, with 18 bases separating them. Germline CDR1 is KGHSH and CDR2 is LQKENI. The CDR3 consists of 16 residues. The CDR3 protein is CASSQRSGTDTDTQYF. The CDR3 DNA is TGTGCCAGCTCTCAGAGGTCCGGGACTGACACAGATACGCAGTATTTT. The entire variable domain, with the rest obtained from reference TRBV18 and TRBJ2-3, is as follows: NAGVMQNPRHLVRRRGQEARLRCSPMKGHSHVYWYRQLPEEGLKFMVYLQKENIIDESGMPKERFSAEFPKEGPSILRIQQVVRGDSAAYFCASSQRSGTDTDTQYFGPGTRLTVL.

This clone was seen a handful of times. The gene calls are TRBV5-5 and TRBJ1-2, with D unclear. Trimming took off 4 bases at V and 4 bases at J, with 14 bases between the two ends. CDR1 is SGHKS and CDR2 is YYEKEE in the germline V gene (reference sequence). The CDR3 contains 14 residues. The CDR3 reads CASSEAEPSYGYTF. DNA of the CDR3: TGTGCCAGCAGCGAGGCAGAACCATCCTATGGCTACACCTTC.

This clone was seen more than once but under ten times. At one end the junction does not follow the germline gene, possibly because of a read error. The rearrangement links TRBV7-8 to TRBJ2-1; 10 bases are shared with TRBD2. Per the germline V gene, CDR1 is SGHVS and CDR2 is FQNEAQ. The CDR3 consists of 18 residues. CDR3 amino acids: CASSLARLAGGTYNEQFF. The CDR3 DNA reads TGTGCCAGCAGCCTAGCCCGACTAGCGGGCGGTACCTACAATGAGCAGTTCTTC.

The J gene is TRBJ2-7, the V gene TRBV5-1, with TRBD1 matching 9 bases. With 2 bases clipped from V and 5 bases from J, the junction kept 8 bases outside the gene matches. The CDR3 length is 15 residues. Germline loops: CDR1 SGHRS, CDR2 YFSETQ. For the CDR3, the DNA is TGCGCCAGCAGCTTTGCGGGGACAGGGCCCCACGAGCAGTACTTC. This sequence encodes CASSFAGTGPHEQYF.

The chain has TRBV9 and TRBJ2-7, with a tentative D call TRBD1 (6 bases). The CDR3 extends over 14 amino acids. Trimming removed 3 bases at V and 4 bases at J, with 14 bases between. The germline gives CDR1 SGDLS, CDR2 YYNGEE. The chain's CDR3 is CASSAQIQGYEQYF. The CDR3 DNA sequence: TGTGCCAGCAGCGCCCAAATACAGGGTTACGAGCAGTACTTC.

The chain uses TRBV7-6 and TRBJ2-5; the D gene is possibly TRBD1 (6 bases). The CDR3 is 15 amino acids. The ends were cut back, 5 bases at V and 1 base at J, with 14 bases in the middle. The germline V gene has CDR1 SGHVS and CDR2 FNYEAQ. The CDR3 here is CASSQGQDSQETQYF. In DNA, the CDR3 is TGTGCCAGCAGCCAGGGCCAGGACAGCCAAGAGACCCAGTACTTC.

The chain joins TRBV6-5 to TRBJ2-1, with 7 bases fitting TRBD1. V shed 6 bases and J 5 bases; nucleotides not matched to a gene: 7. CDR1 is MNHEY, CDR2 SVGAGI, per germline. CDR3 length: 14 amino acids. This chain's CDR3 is CASSRQGQNNEQFF. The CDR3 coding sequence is TGTGCCAGCAGCCGACAGGGCCAAAACAATGAGCAGTTCTTC.

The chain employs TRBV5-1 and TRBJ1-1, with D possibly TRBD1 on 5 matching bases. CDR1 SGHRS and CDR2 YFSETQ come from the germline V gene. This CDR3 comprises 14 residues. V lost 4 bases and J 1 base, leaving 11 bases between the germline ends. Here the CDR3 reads CASSETVTNTEAFF. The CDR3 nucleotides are TGCGCCAGCAGCGAGACAGTTACGAACACTGAAGCTTTCTTT.

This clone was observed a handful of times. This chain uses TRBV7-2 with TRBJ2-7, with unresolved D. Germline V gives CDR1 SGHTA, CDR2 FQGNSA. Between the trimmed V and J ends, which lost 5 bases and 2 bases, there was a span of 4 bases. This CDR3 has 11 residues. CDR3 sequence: CASSAAYEQYF. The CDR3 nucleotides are TGTGCCAGCAGCGCAGCCTACGAGCAGTACTTC.

Here the CDR3 DNA reads TGTGCCAGCAGCTCTGCATGGGGGGGTGAGCAGTTCTTC. It specifies CASSSAWGGEQFF. J is TRBJ2-1 and V is TRBV11-2; 7 nucleotides match TRBD2. The CDR3 extends over 13 amino acids. The V and J ends lost 4 bases and 9 bases, in that order; junction bases with no gene match: 6. The germline V gene has CDR1 SGHAT and CDR2 FQNNGV. The full variable domain, in which reference TRBV11-2 and TRBJ2-1 provide the parts outside the CDR3, is EAGVAQSPRYKIIEKRQSVAFWCNPISGHATLYWYQQILGQGPKLLIQFQNNGVVDDSQLPKDRFSAERLKGVDSTLKIQPAKLEDSAVYLCASSSAWGGEQFFGPGTRLTVL.

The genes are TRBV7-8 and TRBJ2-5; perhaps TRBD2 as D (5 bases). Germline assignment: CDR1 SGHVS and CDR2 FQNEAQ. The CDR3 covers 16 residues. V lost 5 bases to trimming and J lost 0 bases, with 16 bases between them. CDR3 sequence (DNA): TGTGCCAGCAGCCGGACTCGAATGCCATACCAAGAGACCCAGTACTTC. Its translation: CASSRTRMPYQETQYF.

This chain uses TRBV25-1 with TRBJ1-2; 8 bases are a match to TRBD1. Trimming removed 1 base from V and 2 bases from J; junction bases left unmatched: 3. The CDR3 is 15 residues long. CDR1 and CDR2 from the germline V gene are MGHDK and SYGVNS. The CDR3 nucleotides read TGTGCCAGCAGTGAATTAAGGACAGGGAACTATGGCTACACCTTC. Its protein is CASSELRTGNYGYTF.

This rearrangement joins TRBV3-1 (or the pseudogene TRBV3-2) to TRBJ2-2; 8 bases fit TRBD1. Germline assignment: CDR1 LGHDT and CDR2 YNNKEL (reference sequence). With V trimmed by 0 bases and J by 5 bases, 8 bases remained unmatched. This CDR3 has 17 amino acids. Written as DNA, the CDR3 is TGTGCCAGCAGCCAAGACCGAGGACAGGGAAAAACCGGGGAGCTGTTTTTT. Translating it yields CASSQDRGQGKTGELFF.

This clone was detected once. Here the CDR3 reads CASSSVVGDEQYF. The CDR3 DNA is TGTGCCAGTAGTTCGGTGGTAGGGGACGAGCAGTACTTC. This chain joins TRBV19 and TRBJ2-7; possibly TRBD1 for D (5 bases). The CDR3 covers 13 residues. V was clipped by 5 bases and J by 5 bases, with 13 bases between them. The germline V gene has CDR1 LNHDA and CDR2 SQIVND (reference sequence).

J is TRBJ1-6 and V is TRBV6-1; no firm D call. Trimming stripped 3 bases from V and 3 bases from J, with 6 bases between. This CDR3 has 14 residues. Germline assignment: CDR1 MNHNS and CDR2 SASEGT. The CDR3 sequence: CASSDQLYNSPLHF. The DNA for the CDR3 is TGTGCCAGCAGTGACCAACTCTATAATTCACCCCTCCACTTT.

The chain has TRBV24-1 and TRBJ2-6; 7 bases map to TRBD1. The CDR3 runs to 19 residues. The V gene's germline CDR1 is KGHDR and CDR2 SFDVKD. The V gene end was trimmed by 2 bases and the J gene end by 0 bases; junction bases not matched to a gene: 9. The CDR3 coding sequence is TGTGCCACCAGTGATTCGACAGGGAGTTACCCCTCTGGGGCCAACGTCCTGACTTTC. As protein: CATSDSTGSYPSGANVLTF.

CDR3 nucleotides: TGTGCCAGCAGCTTAGGGCAGGGAGAAAAACTGTTTTTT. This gives the protein CASSLGQGEKLFF. The V call is TRBV7-2, the J call TRBJ1-4; tentatively, D is TRBD1 (5 bases). V gave up 1 base and J gave up 8 bases, with 8 bases separating them. Per germline, CDR1 SGHTA and CDR2 FQGNSA. There are 13 residues in the CDR3.